The next 8 T cell receptor beta chains were all read from a single sample in a study of T cell responses to AZD1222 COVID-19 vaccine. Assay: immunoSEQ multiplex PCR; the TCRdb copy retains only in-frame clones and omits some. This sample carries approximately 73,000 clones, roughly 80% of them seen once, and the ten largest clones take 2.5% to 3%. The sample here was peripheral blood, taken on day 0 of AZD1222 vaccination. The receptors were gathered from an adult in good health.

This chain connects TRBV7-8 to TRBJ2-7, with D possibly matching TRBD1 (6 bases). V lost 5 bases, J lost 10 bases, and 18 bases lay in between. The CDR3 length is 13 residues. In germline, CDR1 is SGHVS, CDR2 FQNEAQ. For the CDR3, the DNA is TGTGCCAGCAGCCGGGGAGCCCAACAGGGACAGTACTTC. Its translation: CASSRGAQQGQYF. Using reference TRBV7-8 and TRBJ2-7 for the parts outside the CDR3, the full variable domain is GAGVSQSPRYKVAKRGQDVALRCDPISGHVSLFWYQQALGQGPEFLTYFQNEAQLDKSGLPSDRFFAERPEGSVSTLKIQRTQQEDSAVYLCASSRGAQQGQYFGPGTRLTVT.

V gene TRBV19 combines with J gene TRBJ2-1, with D possibly being TRBD1 (6 bases). This CDR3 has 13 residues. The V gene lost 4 bases and the J gene lost 7 bases, with 11 bases spanning the gap. Per the germline V gene, CDR1 is LNHDA and CDR2 is SQIVND (reference sequence). CDR3 amino acids: CASSTQGTNEQFF. CDR3 in DNA: TGTGCCAGTAGTACTCAGGGGACGAATGAGCAGTTCTTC.

Only one count was recorded for this clone. The V and J genes are TRBV5-1 and TRBJ2-5, with D tentatively TRBD2 (5 bases). CDR1 SGHRS and CDR2 YFSETQ come from the germline V gene. V lost 4 bases and J 5 bases, leaving 12 bases between the germline ends. This CDR3 is built from 13 residues. The CDR3 bases are TGCGCCAGCAGCGAGGGAGAGTGGGAGACCCAGTACTTC. This gives the protein CASSEGEWETQYF.

The V call is TRBV7-2, the J call TRBJ2-1, with 12 bases aligning to TRBD2. Germline lookup yields CDR1 SGHTA and CDR2 FQGNSA. The length of the CDR3 is 17 residues. Losses at the gene ends were 5 bases for V and 9 bases for J; bases not matched to a gene: 14. CDR3 region: CASSPVASGRALGEQFF. The DNA for the CDR3 is TGTGCCAGCAGCCCGGTGGCTAGCGGGAGGGCCTTGGGTGAGCAGTTCTTC. The full variable domain, completed using reference TRBV7-2 and TRBJ2-1, is GAGVSQSPSNKVTEKGKDVELRCDPISGHTALYWYRQSLGQGLEFLIYFQGNSAPDKSGLPSDRFSAERTGGSVSTLTIQRTQQEDSAVYLCASSPVASGRALGEQFFGPGTRLTVL.

The chain is built from TRBV28 and TRBJ2-1, with D perhaps given as TRBD1 or TRBD2 (5 bases each). This CDR3 spans 19 amino acids. Germline CDR1 is MDHEN and CDR2 is SYDVKM. Trimming removed 1 base from V and 1 base from J, with 20 bases in between. The CDR3 here is CASSLSTGLGSLSYNEQFF. The CDR3 DNA sequence: TGTGCCAGCAGTTTATCCACAGGACTCGGGTCATTATCCTACAATGAGCAGTTCTTC.

The chain joins TRBV30 to TRBJ1-1; TRBD1 is a possible D gene (5 bases). CDR3 length: 16 residues. Germline V gene sequence: CDR1 GTSNPN, CDR2 SVGIG (reference sequence). V was trimmed by 2 bases and J by 4 bases, leaving 20 bases between them. CDR3 in DNA: TGTGCCTGGAGTAATGACCTGGGGCCAGGGATCACTGAAGCTTTCTTT. It encodes CAWSNDLGPGITEAFF.

The chain uses TRBV11-1 and TRBJ1-1; D not certain. With 4 bases removed from V and 3 bases from J, the gap between germline ends came to 6 bases. CDR1 and CDR2 from the germline V gene are SGHAT and FQDESV (reference sequence). The CDR3 covers 12 residues. CDR3 coding DNA: TGTGCCAGCAGCTGGGCCTACACTGAAGCTTTCTTT. It codes for CASSWAYTEAFF.

In this sample, this clone turned up once. CDR3 in amino acids: CATSVGGQGGTGELFF. The CDR3 nucleotides are TGTGCCACCTCGGTGGGCGGACAGGGAGGTACCGGGGAGCTGTTTTTT. J is TRBJ2-2 and V is TRBV24-1; 8 bases match TRBD1. V was pared by 9 bases and J by 5 bases, with 13 bases of the junction left unmatched. From germline, CDR1 is KGHDR and CDR2 SFDVKD. The CDR3 spans 16 residues.